Listed below are T cell receptor beta chains from one sample, sequenced in a study of blood T cell repertoires in COVID-19. Sequencing was performed with immunoSEQ multiplex PCR; in TCRdb, only in-frame clones are kept and a portion is missing. The table includes about 210,000 clones, around 88% detected once. Specimen: PBMCs or T cells enriched from blood (not recorded which). All receptors derive from a woman aged 40 to 50 with acute COVID-19. CDR3s include the opening cysteine and the closing phenylalanine or tryptophan. The D gene is left open where the match is weak. Not all rows give a size; the values are once, few, many and, for expanded clones, a class.

CDR3 length,clone size,V gene,J gene,D gene,CDR3 DNA,CDR3 protein
13,-,TRBV30,TRBJ2-2,TRBD1,TGTGCCTGGAGGGCACAGGGGACCGGGGAGCTGTTTTTT,CAWRAQGTGELFF
15,-,TRBV9,TRBJ1-3,TRBD1,TGTGCCAGCAGGGTAGGGACAGGGGTCGGAAACACCATATATTTT,CASRVGTGVGNTIYF
14,-,TRBV7-8,TRBJ1-2,-,TGTGCCAGCAGCCGTCACACCGGGGACTATGGCTACACCTTC,CASSRHTGDYGYTF
14,-,TRBV4-2,TRBJ1-1,-,TGTGCCAGCAGCCATCCAGGGATGGGAACTGAAGCTTTCTTT,CASSHPGMGTEAFF
15,-,TRBV5-4,TRBJ1-2,-,TGTGCCAGCGCCAATCCAGGGGCAGGGAACTATGGCTACACCTTC,CASANPGAGNYGYTF
14,-,TRBV5-1,TRBJ1-2,-,TGCGCCAGCAGCTTGGATGGGCAGGGTTTGGGCTACACCTTC,CASSLDGQGLGYTF
14,-,TRBV10-3,TRBJ2-2,-,TGTGCCGCGCGACAGGATACGAACACCGGGGAGCTGTTTTTT,CAARQDTNTGELFF
16,-,TRBV18,TRBJ2-3,TRBD1,TGTGCCAGCTCACTGCTTGGACAGGGGGTTTCGGATACGCAGTATTTT,CASSLLGQGVSDTQYF
12,-,TRBV6-5,TRBJ1-2,-,TGTGCCAGCAGAACCTCGGGGTCGGGCTACACCTTC,CASRTSGSGYTF
12,-,TRBV27,TRBJ2-2,-,TGTGCCAGCAAGCGGGCCACCGGGGAGCTGTTTTTT,CASKRATGELFF
16,once,TRBV18,TRBJ2-3,-,TGTGCCAGCTCACGGAGACAGGTCACGGGCACAGATACGCAGTATTTT,CASSRRQVTGTDTQYF
15,-,TRBV5-1,TRBJ1-3,TRBD1,TGCGCCAGCAGCTTTACAGGGGGAGCTGGAAACACCATATATTTT,CASSFTGGAGNTIYF
21,-,TRBV5-1,TRBJ2-6,-,TGCGCCAGCAGCCCACGCCGACGGGCGATAGGAGGGAGCTCTGGGGCCAACGTCCTGACTTTC,CASSPRRRAIGGSSGANVLTF
15,-,TRBV10-1,TRBJ2-5,TRBD1,TGCGCCAGCACTGCCCCGGGACAGGCAGAAGAGACCCAGTACTTC,CASTAPGQAEETQYF
12,-,TRBV12-3/TRBV12-4,TRBJ2-3,-,TGTGCCAGCAGCTTGACTTCAGATACGCAGTATTTT,CASSLTSDTQYF
15,-,TRBV7-2,TRBJ2-5,-,TGTGCCAGCAGCTTAAGTCCCGGGACTGGAGAGACCCAGTACTTC,CASSLSPGTGETQYF
15,-,TRBV3-1/TRBV3-2,TRBJ2-5,TRBD1,TGTGCCAGCAGCCAAGAATGGCCAGGGGGTGAGACCCAGTACTTC,CASSQEWPGGETQYF
13,-,TRBV18,TRBJ1-1,-,TGTGCCAGCTCACCGGGCCTGAACACTGAAGCTTTCTTT,CASSPGLNTEAFF
15,once,TRBV5-5,TRBJ1-2,TRBD1,TGTGCCAGCAGCCGGGGGACAGGGGGTATCTATGGCTACACCTTC,CASSRGTGGIYGYTF
16,-,TRBV19,TRBJ1-5,TRBD1,TGTGCCAGTAAGAAGGGACAGACATATAGCAATCAGCCCCAGCATTTT,CASKKGQTYSNQPQHF
14,-,TRBV24-1,TRBJ1-2,-,TGTGCCACCAGTGAGCTCAGGGCCCCGAATGGCTACACCTTC,CATSELRAPNGYTF
15,-,TRBV3-1/TRBV3-2,TRBJ2-2,-,TGTGCCAGCAGCGCGAGGACAGTAGTAACCGGGGAGCTGTTTTTT,CASSARTVVTGELFF
16,once,TRBV19,TRBJ2-3,TRBD2,TGTGCCAGCAAGAGGCTAGCGGGAGTAGGGGCAGATACGCAGTATTTT,CASKRLAGVGADTQYF
13,-,TRBV5-1,TRBJ1-2,-,TGCGCCAGCAGCTTAACGGGGGACTATGGCTACACCTTC,CASSLTGDYGYTF
15,-,TRBV11-3,TRBJ2-2,-,TGTGCCAGCAGCTTAGCCGGGACTAACACCGGGGAGCTGTTTTTT,CASSLAGTNTGELFF
15,-,TRBV3-1/TRBV3-2,TRBJ1-4,-,TGTGCCAGCAGCCCGTACTTTGCAACTAATGAAAAACTGTTTTTT,CASSPYFATNEKLFF
13,-,TRBV14,TRBJ1-3,-,TGTGCCAGCGCCTGGGGGGATGGAAACACCATATATTTT,CASAWGDGNTIYF
15,-,TRBV19,TRBJ1-3,-,TGTGCCAGTAGTACACAGGGCCAGTTGGGAAACACCATATATTTT,CASSTQGQLGNTIYF
15,-,TRBV19,TRBJ2-1,-,TGTGCCAGTGCCCCTGACAGGAGCTCCTACAATGAGCAGTTCTTC,CASAPDRSSYNEQFF
13,once,TRBV12-3/TRBV12-4,TRBJ2-5,-,TGTGCCAGCAGTTTCCGAAGGGGGGGGACCCAGTACTTC,CASSFRRGGTQYF
16,-,TRBV19,TRBJ2-3,-,TGTGCCAGTAGTATTCTCAGTCGGGGTGTCACAGATACGCAGTATTTT,CASSILSRGVTDTQYF
15,-,TRBV5-4,TRBJ1-2,-,TGTGCCAGCAGCCACCCAACGCGGGATGACTATGGCTACACCTTC,CASSHPTRDDYGYTF
15,-,TRBV27,TRBJ1-2,TRBD1,TGTGCCAGCAGTAGTCCTCGAGACAGGGGCTATGGCTACACCTTC,CASSSPRDRGYGYTF
14,-,TRBV27,TRBJ1-2,-,TGTGCCAGCAGTTCCCGGTCTTACGGCTATGGCTACACCTTC,CASSSRSYGYGYTF
14,-,TRBV28,TRBJ1-4,-,TGTGCCAGCAGTCCCGGGGGGCTATGGGAAAAACTGTTTTTT,CASSPGGLWEKLFF
14,-,TRBV18,TRBJ1-2,-,TGTGCCAGCTCACCAACAGAAACCCTCTATGGCTACACCTTC,CASSPTETLYGYTF
15,-,TRBV5-4,TRBJ2-2,-,TGTGCCAGCAGCCGGACAGGGAGGGACACCGGGGAGCTGTTTTTT,CASSRTGRDTGELFF
16,once,TRBV15,TRBJ2-5,-,TGTGCCACCAGCAGGGGGGCTAAGGGAACCCAAGAGACCCAGTACTTC,CATSRGAKGTQETQYF